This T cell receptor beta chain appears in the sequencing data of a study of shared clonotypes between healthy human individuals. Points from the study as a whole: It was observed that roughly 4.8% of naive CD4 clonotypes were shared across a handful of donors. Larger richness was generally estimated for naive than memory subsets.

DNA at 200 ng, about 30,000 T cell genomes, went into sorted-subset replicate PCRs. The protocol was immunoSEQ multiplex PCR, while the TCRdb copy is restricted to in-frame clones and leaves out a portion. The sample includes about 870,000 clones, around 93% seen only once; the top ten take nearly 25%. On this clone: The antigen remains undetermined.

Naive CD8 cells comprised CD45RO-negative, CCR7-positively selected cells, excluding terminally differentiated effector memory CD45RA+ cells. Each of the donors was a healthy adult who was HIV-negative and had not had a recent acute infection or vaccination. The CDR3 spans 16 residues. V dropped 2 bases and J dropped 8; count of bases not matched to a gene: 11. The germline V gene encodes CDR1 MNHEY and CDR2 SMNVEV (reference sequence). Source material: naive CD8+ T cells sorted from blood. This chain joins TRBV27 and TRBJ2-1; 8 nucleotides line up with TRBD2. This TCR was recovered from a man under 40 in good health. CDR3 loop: CASSLESAGVGHEQFF. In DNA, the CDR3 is TGTGCCAGCAGTTTAGAGTCAGCGGGAGTAGGCCATGAGCAGTTCTTC.